The 10 T cell receptor beta chains below all came from one sample that was sequenced in a study of T and B cells in COVID-19 patients. TRB rearrangements were amplified by multiplex PCR with BIOMED2 TRB-A/B primers. TCRdb re-called the multiplex PCR reads with MiXCR, one entry per CDR3 protein. The table includes more than 20,000 distinct CDR3 sequences, 30% to 35% detected once. TRB was amplified from roughly 250-500 ng of blood genomic DNA. The specimen was blood. The receptors derive from a human donor who had recovered from COVID-19.

This CDR3 is CASSLTGQGRIDEQFF. The CDR3 nucleotides read TGCGCCAGCAGCCTGACTGGACAGGGGAGGATCGATGAGCAGTTCTTC. The rearrangement uses TRBV4-1 and TRBJ2-1; TRBD1 agrees at 9 bases. With 4 bases clipped from V and 8 bases from J, the junction kept 12 bases outside the gene matches. The CDR3 has 16 amino acids. CDR1 MGHRA and CDR2 YSYEKL come from the germline V gene.

In its sample, this clonotype was seen once. The rearrangement joins TRBV11-2 to TRBJ2-5; 11 bases fit TRBD2. Germline V gives CDR1 SGHAT, CDR2 FQNNGV. Unmatched junction bases numbered 7, after V lost 5 bases and J lost 2 bases. The CDR3 covers 16 residues. CDR3 amino acids: CASSPYRLAGQETQYF. The CDR3 coding sequence is TGTGCCAGCAGCCCCTACCGACTAGCGGGGCAAGAGACCCAGTACTTC.

This clonotype was seen at least ten times. The chain couples TRBV5-6 to TRBJ2-3, with a tentative D call TRBD1 (5 bases). With 0 bases removed from V and 0 bases from J, the gap between germline ends came to 8 bases. Germline CDR1 reads SGHDT; CDR2 reads YYEEEE. This CDR3 is 15 amino acids long. The CDR3 loop is CASSLDAGSTDTQYF. The CDR3 coding sequence is TGTGCCAGCAGCTTGGACGCAGGGAGCACAGATACGCAGTATTTT.

Comments on this clonotype: This may come from a read error, since a much larger clone is one base off. This sequence joins TRBV15 and TRBJ2-3, with D possibly matching TRBD2 (5 bases). This CDR3 has 18 amino acids. V lost 1 base, J lost 3 bases, and 20 bases lay in between. The V gene's germline CDR1 is LNHNV and CDR2 YYDKDF (reference sequence). The CDR3 nucleotides read TGTGCCACCAGCAGAGTAACCTTCCAGGAGGCCAAGACAGATACGCAGTATTTT. Translated, it gives CATSRVTFQEAKTDTQYF.

For the CDR3, the DNA is TGTGCCAGCAGCTTAGCTGCAAACAGGGGAGCGAACACTGAAGCTTTCTTT. It encodes CASSLAANRGANTEAFF. This chain uses TRBV7-2 with TRBJ1-1; 7 positions agree with TRBD1. Germline CDR1 SGHTA, CDR2 FQGNSA. With 0 bases clipped from V and 1 base from J, the junction kept 8 bases outside the gene matches. The CDR3 is 17 residues long.

This sequence joins TRBV12-3 or TRBV12-4 and TRBJ2-1; 7 nucleotides agree with TRBD1. The CDR3 is made up of 15 amino acids. The ends lost 5 bases at V and 8 bases at J; junction bases unmatched: 12. The CDR3 reads CASSVSGTVGDEQFF. The CDR3 bases are TGTGCCAGCAGTGTCTCTGGGACAGTTGGAGATGAGCAGTTCTTC.

V gene TRBV5-1 combines with J gene TRBJ2-1; 11 positions match TRBD1. V lost 7 bases and J lost 7; bases outside the gene matches: 4. The CDR3 has 13 amino acids. The V gene's germline CDR1 is SGHRS and CDR2 YFSETQ. Written as DNA, the CDR3 is TGCGCCAGCCTCCGGGACAGGGGGAATGAGCAGTTCTTC. Translated: CASLRDRGNEQFF.

This clonotype has just a few counts. The chain joins TRBV27 to TRBJ2-7, with 8 bases aligning to TRBD2. CDR3 size: 14 residues. Per germline, CDR1 MNHEY and CDR2 SMNVEV (reference sequence). V shed 4 bases, J shed 4 bases, and the junction held 6 bases outside the gene matches. The CDR3 loop reads CASSSPGLGYEQYF. CDR3 DNA sequence: TGTGCCAGCAGTTCCCCGGGACTAGGGTACGAGCAGTACTTC.

The chain is built from TRBV29-1 and TRBJ2-7, with 12 bases identical to TRBD2. Germline trimming cut 6 bases from V and 0 bases from J; bases unmatched to any gene: 3. The CDR3 length is 14 residues. CDR1 and CDR2 (germline): SQVTM, ANQGSEA. The CDR3 reads CSVATSGSSYEQYF. The CDR3 bases are TGCAGCGTAGCGACTAGCGGGAGCTCCTACGAGCAGTACTTC.

This clonotype was counted at least ten times. V and J are TRBV5-5 and TRBJ2-1; perhaps TRBD2 as D (7 bases). This CDR3 has 15 residues. Trimming pared 0 bases from V and 4 bases from J, leaving 11 bases between. Germline CDR1 reads SGHKS; CDR2 reads YYEKEE (reference sequence). CDR3 bases: TGTGCCAGCAGCTTGGCGCGGGGGCCATACAATGAGCAGTTCTTC. It yields the protein CASSLARGPYNEQFF.